A single sample is the source of the 17 T cell receptor beta chains below, sequenced in a study of OX40 agonist ivuxolimab in advanced cancers. TCRdb keeps only in-frame clones here, not all; method: immunoSEQ multiplex PCR. The table shows some 84,000 clones, with 89% occurring only once. The sequencing here drew on CD4+ or CD8+ T cells sorted from blood, taken in a trial of the OX40 agonist ivuxolimab. The receptors were gathered from an adult with an advanced solid tumor such as melanoma, head and neck, liver or kidney cancer.

The chain joins TRBV6-6 to TRBJ1-4; the match to TRBD1 covers 8 bases. Germline lookup yields CDR1 MNHNY and CDR2 SVGAGI (reference sequence). The CDR3 has 14 amino acids. With V trimmed by 0 bases and J by 8 bases, 2 bases remained unmatched. The CDR3 spells CASSYSGQVEKLFF. The CDR3 DNA is TGTGCCAGCAGTTACTCGGGACAGGTGGAAAAACTGTTTTTT.

This clone was detected once. The gene calls are TRBV7-3 and TRBJ2-2, with 9 bases aligning to TRBD1. The V gene end was trimmed by 5 bases and the J gene end by 6 bases; junction bases not matched to a gene: 7. This CDR3 is 15 amino acids long. Per the germline V gene, CDR1 is SGHTA and CDR2 is FQGTGA. CDR3 protein: CASSSTQGAAGELFF. The CDR3, as DNA: TGTGCCAGCAGCAGCACACAGGGGGCGGCCGGGGAGCTGTTTTTT.

The chain is built from TRBV9 and TRBJ1-6; D not certain. V lost 3 bases to trimming and J lost 8 bases, with 12 bases between them. The germline gives CDR1 SGDLS, CDR2 YYNGEE. The CDR3 is 14 residues long. CDR3 protein: CASSGDPLDSPLHF. The CDR3 nucleotides read TGTGCCAGCAGCGGCGACCCTCTGGATTCACCCCTCCACTTT.

V gene TRBV6-1 combines with J gene TRBJ2-2, with D possibly being TRBD1 (6 bases). V was pared by 0 bases and J by 6 bases, with 11 bases between. Germline CDR1 reads MNHNS; CDR2 reads SASEGT. There are 15 residues in the CDR3. The CDR3 is CASSEAGQPPGELFF. CDR3 bases: TGTGCCAGCAGTGAAGCCGGACAGCCGCCCGGGGAGCTGTTTTTT.

The chain combines TRBV7-9 with TRBJ1-2; no firm D call. V was trimmed by 0 bases and J by 4 bases, leaving 12 bases between them. Germline V lookup: CDR1 SEHNR, CDR2 FQNEAQ (reference sequence). The CDR3 loop spans 15 amino acids. The DNA of the CDR3 is TGTGCCAGCAGCTTAGCGCCGGCAGGCGCCTATGGCTACACCTTC. Protein product: CASSLAPAGAYGYTF. The full variable domain, in which reference TRBV7-9 and TRBJ1-2 provide the parts outside the CDR3, is DTGVSQNPRHKITKRGQNVTFRCDPISEHNRLYWYRQTLGQGPEFLTYFQNEAQLEKSRLLSDRFSAERPKGSFSTLEIQRTEQGDSAMYLCASSLAPAGAYGYTFGSGTRLTVV.

This chain connects TRBV18 to TRBJ2-3; 9 nucleotides line up with TRBD2. The CDR3 covers 16 residues. Germline V gives CDR1 KGHSH, CDR2 LQKENI. J was trimmed by 5 bases and V by 0 bases; bases with no gene match: 6. The CDR3 DNA follows: TGTGCCAGCTCACCACCAGCGGGAGGATGGGGAGATACGCAGTATTTT. This translates into CASSPPAGGWGDTQYF.

The CDR3 DNA is TGTGCCAGCAGTTTCGTCCAGACGGGAGTCTACGAGCAGTACTTC. Its protein product is CASSFVQTGVYEQYF. The chain combines TRBV28 with TRBJ2-7, with a tentative D call TRBD2 (6 bases). The CDR3 totals 15 residues. V was trimmed by 3 bases and J by 3 bases, leaving 15 bases between them. CDR1 and CDR2 (germline): MDHEN, SYDVKM.

The chain recombines TRBV6-6 with TRBJ2-5; 7 positions agree with TRBD2. The CDR3 spans 13 residues. Looked up from germline, CDR1 is MNHNY and CDR2 is SVGAGI (reference sequence). V was pared by 5 bases and J by 5 bases, with 5 bases of the junction left unmatched. CDR3 sequence (DNA): TGTGCCAGCAGTATACTAGCGCAGGAGACCCAGTACTTC. Amino acid sequence: CASSILAQETQYF.

This chain links TRBV29-1 with TRBJ2-7, with 11 bases identical to TRBD2. CDR1 SQVTM and CDR2 ANQGSEA come from the germline V gene. CDR3 length equals 17 residues. J lost 4 bases, V lost 3 bases, and 14 bases had no gene match. Here the CDR3 DNA reads TGCAGCGTTGAGGCGCCGTTTAGCGGGAGGGTTGGTTACGAGCAGTACTTC. This encodes CSVEAPFSGRVGYEQYF.

The chain recombines TRBV7-9 with TRBJ1-2, with 8 nucleotides matching TRBD1. This CDR3 spans 19 amino acids. The V segment lost 5 bases and the J segment 2 bases; nucleotides outside the gene matches: 19. From germline, CDR1 is SEHNR and CDR2 FQNEAQ (reference sequence). CDR3 nucleotide sequence: TGTGCCAGCAGCGCGCCCCCCCGGACAGGGACGGAATTAAACTATGGCTACACCTTC. Protein: CASSAPPRTGTELNYGYTF. The complete variable domain, with remaining parts taken from reference TRBV7-9 and TRBJ1-2, reads DTGVSQNPRHKITKRGQNVTFRCDPISEHNRLYWYRQTLGQGPEFLTYFQNEAQLEKSRLLSDRFSAERPKGSFSTLEIQRTEQGDSAMYLCASSAPPRTGTELNYGYTFGSGTRLTVV.

The CDR3 is CASSVGGGPIDEQFF. The CDR3 bases are TGTGCCAGCAGCGTAGGAGGGGGGCCTATCGATGAGCAGTTCTTC. The rearrangement joins TRBV14 to TRBJ2-1, with D possibly being TRBD1 or TRBD2 (6 bases each). CDR1 is SGHDN, CDR2 FVKESK, per germline. Deletions cut 5 bases from V and 8 bases from J, with 19 bases between. The CDR3 consists of 15 residues. Full variable domain (rest looked up from reference TRBV14 and TRBJ2-1): EAGVTQFPSHSVIEKGQTVTLRCDPISGHDNLYWYRRVMGKEIKFLLHFVKESKQDESGMPNNRFLAERTGGTYSTLKVQPAELEDSGVYFCASSVGGGPIDEQFFGPGTRLTVL.

The rearrangement joins TRBV11-2 to TRBJ1-1; TRBD1 might be the D (6 bases). CDR3 length: 17 residues. Germline assignment: CDR1 SGHAT and CDR2 FQNNGV. V lost 5 bases to trimming and J lost 3 bases, with 22 bases between them. In DNA form, the CDR3 reads TGTGCCAGCAGCCCCTTAAACTACAGGGAAATGGACACTGAAGCTTTCTTT. This translates into CASSPLNYREMDTEAFF.

The chain is built from TRBV27 and TRBJ2-4; 10 nucleotides align to TRBD1. V shed 6 bases, J shed 0 bases, and the junction held 14 bases outside the gene matches. The germline CDR1 and CDR2 sequences are MNHEY and SMNVEV (reference sequence). This CDR3 comprises 19 residues. The CDR3 coding sequence is TGTGCCAGCAGCCTCCTTAGGACAGGGGGTTCCCTAGCCAAAAACATTCAGTACTTC. Translation: CASSLLRTGGSLAKNIQYF.

J is TRBJ1-5 and V is TRBV4-2, with a weak D call TRBD1 (6 bases). Germline V gives CDR1 LGHNA, CDR2 YNFKEQ. V lost 3 bases, J lost 6 bases, and 15 bases lay in between. This CDR3 is built from 15 residues. In DNA form, the CDR3 reads TGTGCCAGCAGCCAGGTTAGATCACAGGGTCAGCCCCAGCATTTT. Translated: CASSQVRSQGQPQHF.

The table lists this clone with a few counts. This chain uses TRBV6-6 with TRBJ1-5; TRBD1 aligns across 7 bases. This CDR3 comprises 12 residues. Per germline, CDR1 MNHNY and CDR2 SVGAGI (reference sequence). V lost 6 bases, J lost 7 bases, and 3 bases stayed unmatched. The chain's CDR3 is CASSTQGQPQHF. CDR3 nucleotide sequence: TGTGCCAGCAGCACACAGGGGCAGCCCCAGCATTTT.

The V and J genes are TRBV4-3 and TRBJ2-7; possibly TRBD1 for D (6 bases). The germline gives CDR1 LGHNA, CDR2 YSLEER. This CDR3 has 16 amino acids. Trimming took 4 bases from V and 5 from J, leaving 21 bases between them. The CDR3 sequence is CASSPDRTGAPHEQYF. The CDR3 nucleotides read TGCGCCAGCAGCCCCGACAGGACCGGCGCCCCCCACGAGCAGTACTTC.

The gene calls are TRBV4-1 and TRBJ1-3; tentatively, D is TRBD1 (5 bases). Germline V gene data show CDR1 as MGHRA and CDR2 as YSYEKL. The CDR3 contains 17 residues. V was pared by 2 bases and J by 4 bases, with 18 bases between. CDR3 sequence (DNA): TGCGCCAGCAGCCAATCTCCCCTAGTAGGGGTCGGAAACACCATATATTTT. Amino acid sequence: CASSQSPLVGVGNTIYF.